A selection of T cell receptor beta chains follows, all from one sample in a study of T cell changes during pregnancy in multiple sclerosis. The table came from immunoSEQ multiplex PCR; TCRdb's copy has only in-frame clones and leaves some out. Of about 87,000 clones listed, around 93% were seen once; the top ten hold 1.3% to 1.5%. Material: peripheral blood, obtained in the third trimester of pregnancy. The receptor set was obtained from a female donor in good health, enrolled as a control in a pregnancy study. The CDR3 runs from the conserved cysteine through the conserved F or W. The order of the fields is D gene, J gene, CDR3 length, clone size, V gene, CDR3 DNA, CDR3 protein. A D gene is named only where the DNA matches it firmly. Rows give clone size only sometimes, using once, few, many, or a class for an expanded clone.

D gene: TRBD2
J gene: TRBJ2-7
CDR3 length: 14
clone size: -
V gene: TRBV2
CDR3 DNA: TGTGCCAGCAGATTGGGGGAGGGGCCCATCGAGCAGTACTTC
CDR3 protein: CASRLGEGPIEQYF

D gene: -
J gene: TRBJ2-1
CDR3 length: 15
clone size: -
V gene: TRBV27
CDR3 DNA: TGTGCCAGCAGTTTATCTAGCACTCTCGGCAATGAGCAGTTCTTC
CDR3 protein: CASSLSSTLGNEQFF

D gene: -
J gene: TRBJ2-3
CDR3 length: 16
clone size: -
V gene: TRBV7-2
CDR3 DNA: TGTGCCAGCAGCTCGTTCGCGGAACTTAGCACAGATACGCAGTATTTT
CDR3 protein: CASSSFAELSTDTQYF

D gene: -
J gene: TRBJ1-1
CDR3 length: 15
clone size: -
V gene: TRBV5-4
CDR3 DNA: TGTGCCAGCAGCTTGGGAGGGAAGGGGAACACTGAAGCTTTCTTT
CDR3 protein: CASSLGGKGNTEAFF

D gene: -
J gene: TRBJ2-1
CDR3 length: 14
clone size: -
V gene: TRBV2
CDR3 DNA: TGTGCCAGCAGCCTCTTTAGCTCCTACAATGAGCAGTTCTTC
CDR3 protein: CASSLFSSYNEQFF

D gene: -
J gene: TRBJ1-5
CDR3 length: 12
clone size: once
V gene: TRBV28
CDR3 DNA: TGTGCCAGCACCCAAGAGTTGCAGGTGTTGCATTTT
CDR3 protein: CASTQELQVLHF

D gene: -
J gene: TRBJ2-3
CDR3 length: 15
clone size: -
V gene: TRBV6-6
CDR3 DNA: TGTGCCAGCAGTTACCAGCTCCCTGGGGCCGATACGCAGTATTTT
CDR3 protein: CASSYQLPGADTQYF

D gene: TRBD2
J gene: TRBJ2-7
CDR3 length: 15
clone size: -
V gene: TRBV7-9
CDR3 DNA: TGTGCCAGCAGCCCCTGGACTAGCAGCTCCTACGAGCAGTACTTC
CDR3 protein: CASSPWTSSSYEQYF

D gene: -
J gene: TRBJ2-1
CDR3 length: 17
clone size: -
V gene: TRBV18
CDR3 DNA: TGTGCCAGCTCACCCGTAAAGAGCAGGGCTGCTTTCAATGAGCAGTTCTTC
CDR3 protein: CASSPVKSRAAFNEQFF

D gene: TRBD2
J gene: TRBJ2-2
CDR3 length: 18
clone size: -
V gene: TRBV11-2
CDR3 DNA: TGTGCCAGCAGCTCCCCGGAGGGTAGCGGGAGCGTCACCGGGGAGCTGTTTTTT
CDR3 protein: CASSSPEGSGSVTGELFF

D gene: -
J gene: TRBJ1-5
CDR3 length: 13
clone size: -
V gene: TRBV7-9
CDR3 DNA: TGTGCCAGCAGCTTAGACGGGGTTCAGCCCCAGCATTTT
CDR3 protein: CASSLDGVQPQHF

D gene: -
J gene: TRBJ2-3
CDR3 length: 10
clone size: -
V gene: TRBV20-1
CDR3 DNA: TGCAGCGTGGGCGGGAATACGCAGTATTTT
CDR3 protein: CSVGGNTQYF

D gene: TRBD2
J gene: TRBJ2-2
CDR3 length: 14
clone size: -
V gene: TRBV6-1
CDR3 DNA: TGTGCCAGCACTGGACTAGTTGGGGCCGGGGAGCTGTTTTTT
CDR3 protein: CASTGLVGAGELFF

D gene: -
J gene: TRBJ2-1
CDR3 length: 15
clone size: -
V gene: TRBV2
CDR3 DNA: TGTGCCAGCAGTGAAATAAGAGCTTCCTACAATGAGCAGTTCTTC
CDR3 protein: CASSEIRASYNEQFF

D gene: -
J gene: TRBJ1-2
CDR3 length: 12
clone size: -
V gene: TRBV28
CDR3 DNA: TGTGCCAGCAGTTTATCGGGGGTTGGCTACACCTTC
CDR3 protein: CASSLSGVGYTF

D gene: TRBD2
J gene: TRBJ2-3
CDR3 length: 16
clone size: -
V gene: TRBV28
CDR3 DNA: TGTGCCAGCAGTTCCAGCGGGGGGTCTAGCACAGATACGCAGTATTTT
CDR3 protein: CASSSSGGSSTDTQYF

D gene: -
J gene: TRBJ1-5
CDR3 length: 12
clone size: -
V gene: TRBV15
CDR3 DNA: TGTGCCACCTCGAGAGGATATCAGCCCCAGCATTTT
CDR3 protein: CATSRGYQPQHF

D gene: -
J gene: TRBJ1-2
CDR3 length: 13
clone size: -
V gene: TRBV4-1
CDR3 DNA: TGCGCCAGCAGCCAAGAAGAGGGTAGAGGCTACACCTTC
CDR3 protein: CASSQEEGRGYTF

D gene: -
J gene: TRBJ2-1
CDR3 length: 14
clone size: -
V gene: TRBV5-6
CDR3 DNA: TGTGCCAGCGAAGCCGGGACTTACTACAATGAGCAGTTCTTC
CDR3 protein: CASEAGTYYNEQFF

D gene: TRBD2
J gene: TRBJ2-1
CDR3 length: 15
clone size: -
V gene: TRBV29-1
CDR3 DNA: TGCAGCGTGAGGACTAGCGGGAGCCTATACAATGAGCAGTTCTTC
CDR3 protein: CSVRTSGSLYNEQFF

D gene: TRBD2
J gene: TRBJ2-1
CDR3 length: 17
clone size: once
V gene: TRBV7-6
CDR3 DNA: TGTGCCAGCAGCCGCCTGGGACTAGCGGAAACCTACAATGAGCAGTTCTTC
CDR3 protein: CASSRLGLAETYNEQFF

D gene: -
J gene: TRBJ2-7
CDR3 length: 12
clone size: -
V gene: TRBV5-6
CDR3 DNA: TGTGCCAGCAGCCTAAACAGAGACGAGCAGTACTTC
CDR3 protein: CASSLNRDEQYF

D gene: -
J gene: TRBJ2-5
CDR3 length: 16
clone size: -
V gene: TRBV5-1
CDR3 DNA: TGCGCCAGCAGCACTGGGGCCCGGGGGATTCAAGAGACCCAGTACTTC
CDR3 protein: CASSTGARGIQETQYF

D gene: TRBD2
J gene: TRBJ2-3
CDR3 length: 16
clone size: once
V gene: TRBV9
CDR3 DNA: TGTGCCAGCAGCGTAGGCGTTAGCGGGTTCACAGATACGCAGTATTTT
CDR3 protein: CASSVGVSGFTDTQYF

D gene: TRBD2
J gene: TRBJ2-3
CDR3 length: 16
clone size: -
V gene: TRBV7-2
CDR3 DNA: TGTGCCAGCAGCTCCACCCCGGGACTAGCGCGTGATACGCAGTATTTT
CDR3 protein: CASSSTPGLARDTQYF

D gene: TRBD2
J gene: TRBJ2-7
CDR3 length: 14
clone size: -
V gene: TRBV2
CDR3 DNA: TGTGCCAGCAGTGAACGCGGGAGTGACGGCGAGCAGTACTTC
CDR3 protein: CASSERGSDGEQYF

D gene: -
J gene: TRBJ2-5
CDR3 length: 17
clone size: -
V gene: TRBV14
CDR3 DNA: TGTGCCAGCAGGCTGACGGGATACTCCTCCGGTTACCAACCTCAGTACTTC
CDR3 protein: CASRLTGYSSGYQPQYF

D gene: -
J gene: TRBJ2-7
CDR3 length: 14
clone size: -
V gene: TRBV27
CDR3 DNA: TGTGCCAGCAGTTTATCGTTTCCGGGCTACGAGCAGTACTTC
CDR3 protein: CASSLSFPGYEQYF

D gene: -
J gene: TRBJ2-1
CDR3 length: 13
clone size: -
V gene: TRBV30
CDR3 DNA: TGTGCCGCGGACAGCCGAAGACACAATGAGCAGTTCTTC
CDR3 protein: CAADSRRHNEQFF

D gene: -
J gene: TRBJ1-1
CDR3 length: 16
clone size: -
V gene: TRBV28
CDR3 DNA: TGTGCCAGCAGTTTAGGCGGACAGAGGCTGAACACTGAAGCTTTCTTT
CDR3 protein: CASSLGGQRLNTEAFF

D gene: -
J gene: TRBJ2-5
CDR3 length: 16
clone size: -
V gene: TRBV7-9
CDR3 DNA: TGTGCCAGCAGCTTAGCGCCGCAGGGTGTAGTCGAGACCCAGTACTTC
CDR3 protein: CASSLAPQGVVETQYF

D gene: -
J gene: TRBJ2-6
CDR3 length: 18
clone size: many
V gene: TRBV27
CDR3 DNA: TGTGCCAGCAGTCTCAGGGGAACACGAACGTCTGGGGCCAACGTCCTGACTTTC
CDR3 protein: CASSLRGTRTSGANVLTF